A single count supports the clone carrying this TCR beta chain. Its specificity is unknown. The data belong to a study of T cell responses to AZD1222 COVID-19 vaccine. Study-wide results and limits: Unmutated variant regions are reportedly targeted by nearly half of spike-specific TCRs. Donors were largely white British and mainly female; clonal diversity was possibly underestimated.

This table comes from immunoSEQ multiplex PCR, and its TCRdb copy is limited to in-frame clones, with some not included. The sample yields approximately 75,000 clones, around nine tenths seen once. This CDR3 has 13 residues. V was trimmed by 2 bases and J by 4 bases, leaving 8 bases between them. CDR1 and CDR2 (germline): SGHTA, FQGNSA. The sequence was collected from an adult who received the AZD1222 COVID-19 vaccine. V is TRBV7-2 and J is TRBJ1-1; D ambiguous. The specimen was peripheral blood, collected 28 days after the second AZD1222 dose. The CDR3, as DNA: TGTGCCAGCAGCTTATCTTGGGGCACTGAAGCTTTCTTT. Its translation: CASSLSWGTEAFF.